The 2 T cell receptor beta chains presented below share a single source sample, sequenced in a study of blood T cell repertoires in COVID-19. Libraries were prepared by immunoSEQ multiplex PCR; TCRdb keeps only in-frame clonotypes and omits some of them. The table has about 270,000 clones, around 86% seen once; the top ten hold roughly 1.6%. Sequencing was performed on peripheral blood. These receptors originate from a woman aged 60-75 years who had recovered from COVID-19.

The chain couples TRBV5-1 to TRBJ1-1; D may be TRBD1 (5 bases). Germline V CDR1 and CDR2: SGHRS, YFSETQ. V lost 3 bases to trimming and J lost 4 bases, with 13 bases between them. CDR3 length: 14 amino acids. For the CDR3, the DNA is TGCGCCAGCAGCTGGGACTATGCTGGCACTGAAGCTTTCTTT. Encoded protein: CASSWDYAGTEAFF.

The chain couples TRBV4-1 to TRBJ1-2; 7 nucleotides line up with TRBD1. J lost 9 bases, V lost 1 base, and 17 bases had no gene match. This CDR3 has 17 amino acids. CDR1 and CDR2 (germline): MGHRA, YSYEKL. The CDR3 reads CASSQAGDRAFLYRYTF. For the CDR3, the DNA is TGCGCCAGCAGCCAAGCCGGCGACAGGGCATTCCTTTATCGCTACACCTTC.